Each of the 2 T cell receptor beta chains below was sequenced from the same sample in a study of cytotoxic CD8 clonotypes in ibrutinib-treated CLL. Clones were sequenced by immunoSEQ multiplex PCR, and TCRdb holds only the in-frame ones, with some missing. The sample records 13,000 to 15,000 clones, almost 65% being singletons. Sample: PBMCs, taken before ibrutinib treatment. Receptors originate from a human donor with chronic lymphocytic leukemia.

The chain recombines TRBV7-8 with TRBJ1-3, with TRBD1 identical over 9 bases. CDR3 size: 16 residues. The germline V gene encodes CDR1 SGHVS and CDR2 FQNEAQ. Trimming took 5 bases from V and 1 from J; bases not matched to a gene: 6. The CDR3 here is CASSTQQGASGNTIYF. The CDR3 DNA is TGTGCCAGCAGCACCCAACAGGGGGCTTCTGGAAACACCATATATTTT. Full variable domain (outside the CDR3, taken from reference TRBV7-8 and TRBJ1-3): GAGVSQSPRYKVAKRGQDVALRCDPISGHVSLFWYQQALGQGPEFLTYFQNEAQLDKSGLPSDRFFAERPEGSVSTLKIQRTQQEDSAVYLCASSTQQGASGNTIYFGEGSWLTVV.

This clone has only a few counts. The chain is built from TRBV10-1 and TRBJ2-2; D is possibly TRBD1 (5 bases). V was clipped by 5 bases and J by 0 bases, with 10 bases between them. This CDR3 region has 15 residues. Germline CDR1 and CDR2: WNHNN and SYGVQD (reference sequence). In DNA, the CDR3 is TGCGCCAGCAGTAAACAGGTCTCGAACACCGGGGAGCTGTTTTTT. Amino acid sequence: CASSKQVSNTGELFF.